One and the same sample provided the 9 T cell receptor beta chains below, sequenced in a study of T cells in Graves' hyperthyroidism and ophthalmopathy. There were TCR beta CDR3 regions amplified from RNA transcripts. First-round RT-PCR of the TCR CDR3 relied on the HTBI primer set. TCRdb analysed the multiplex PCR reads with MiXCR anew, one entry per CDR3 protein. The sample carries about 400,000 distinct CDR3 sequences, 20% to 30% recorded once. Material for sequencing was blood. These receptors all stem from a man in his fifties with Graves' hyperthyroidism.

This clonotype has at least ten counts. The V and J genes are TRBV20-1 and TRBJ2-3; TRBD2 matches 7 bases. V lost 1 base and J lost 7; bases outside the gene matches: 20. From germline, CDR1 is DFQATT and CDR2 SNEGSKA (reference sequence). The CDR3 totals 18 residues. The CDR3 sequence: CSARAPPRHAGDWNTQYF. In DNA, the CDR3 is TGCAGTGCTAGAGCACCCCCACGACATGCGGGAGATTGGAATACGCAGTATTTT.

The table lists this clonotype with many counts. CDR3 region: CASSFTGTDTQYF. CDR3 DNA: TGTGCCAGCAGTTTTACAGGGACAGATACGCAGTATTTT. The rearrangement joins TRBV27 to TRBJ2-3; D perhaps matches TRBD1 (6 bases). There are 13 residues in the CDR3. Germline V CDR1 and CDR2: MNHEY, SMNVEV (reference sequence). The V and J ends lost 3 bases and 3 bases respectively, with 7 bases between them.

The chain recombines TRBV3-1 with TRBJ2-3; 7 bases line up with TRBD1. This CDR3 region has 14 residues. The trim removed 8 bases at V and 6 bases at J, leaving 11 bases unmatched. Germline-derived CDR1 and CDR2 are LGHDT and YNNKEL (reference sequence). The CDR3 region is CASSDRAKADTQYF. CDR3 DNA sequence: TGTGCCAGCTCAGACAGGGCGAAGGCGGATACGCAGTATTTT.

The CDR3 loop is CASSGTGNGYTF. The CDR3, as DNA: TGTGCCAGCAGTGGGACAGGGAATGGCTACACCTTC. The V gene is TRBV2, the J gene TRBJ1-2; 8 bases match TRBD1. CDR3 length: 12 amino acids. V lost 4 bases to trimming and J lost 6 bases; unmatched junction nucleotides: 1. Germline CDR1 and CDR2: SNHLY and FYNNEI.

This clonotype was counted ten times or more. The chain uses TRBV6-2 or TRBV6-3 and TRBJ2-1; D is possibly TRBD2 (6 bases). Per the germline V gene, CDR1 is MNHEY and CDR2 is SVGEGT. Trimming cost V 7 bases and J 5 bases, with 12 bases left between them. The CDR3 contains 13 residues. CDR3 coding DNA: TGTGCCAGCACCCCTCAGCGGGACAATGAGCAGTTCTTC. It codes for CASTPQRDNEQFF.

This clonotype was counted only a few times. The rearrangement links TRBV6-1 to TRBJ1-5; no clear D gene. The V gene lost 0 bases and the J gene lost 5 bases, with 11 bases spanning the gap. This CDR3 has 15 residues. The germline V gene encodes CDR1 MNHNS and CDR2 SASEGT. In DNA, the CDR3 is TGTGCCAGCAGTGAAGCGCTACTCCAAGATCAGCCCCAGCATTTT. It is translated as CASSEALLQDQPQHF.

This rearrangement joins TRBV6-1 to TRBJ1-2; weak D call: TRBD1 (5 bases). From germline, CDR1 is MNHNS and CDR2 SASEGT. The V gene lost 5 bases and the J gene lost 9 bases, with 16 bases spanning the gap. This CDR3 is built from 13 residues. DNA of the CDR3: TGTGCCAGCAGTCCGGGGCAGGGCCCTCGCTACACCTTC. It yields the protein CASSPGQGPRYTF.

The genes are TRBV12-3 or TRBV12-4 and TRBJ2-7; the D gene is possibly TRBD2 (6 bases). The CDR3 runs to 13 residues. Trimming took off 2 bases at V and 5 bases at J, with 10 bases between the two ends. The CDR3 protein is CASSLKGGDEQYF. CDR3 DNA sequence: TGTGCCAGCAGTTTAAAGGGAGGTGACGAGCAGTACTTC.

This chain links TRBV4-1 with TRBJ2-1, with a possible D match to TRBD2 (6 bases). The CDR3 has 20 residues. CDR1 and CDR2 (germline): MGHRA, YSYEKL. Trimming took off 4 bases at V and 2 bases at J, with 27 bases between the two ends. The CDR3 DNA reads as TGCGCCAGCAGCCCCAAAGGTAGCGGATTACTTAACCTTGCCTACAATGAGCAGTTCTTC. It codes for CASSPKGSGLLNLAYNEQFF.